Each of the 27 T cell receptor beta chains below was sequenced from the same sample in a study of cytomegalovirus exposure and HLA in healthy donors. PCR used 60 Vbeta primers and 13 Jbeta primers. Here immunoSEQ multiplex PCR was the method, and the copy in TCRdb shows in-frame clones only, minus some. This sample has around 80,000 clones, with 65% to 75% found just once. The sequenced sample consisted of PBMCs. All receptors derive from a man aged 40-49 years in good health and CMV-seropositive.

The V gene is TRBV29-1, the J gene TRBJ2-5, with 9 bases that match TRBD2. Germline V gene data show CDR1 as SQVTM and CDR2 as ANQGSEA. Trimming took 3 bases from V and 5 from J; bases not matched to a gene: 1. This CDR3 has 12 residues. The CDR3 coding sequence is TGCAGCGTTGATGCGGGAGGGGAGACCCAGTACTTC. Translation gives CSVDAGGETQYF.

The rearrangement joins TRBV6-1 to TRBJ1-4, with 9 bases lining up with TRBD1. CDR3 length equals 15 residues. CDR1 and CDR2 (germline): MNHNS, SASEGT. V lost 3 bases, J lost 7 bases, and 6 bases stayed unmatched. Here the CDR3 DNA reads TGTGCCAGCAGTGACGAGGGGACAGGGACTGAAAAACTGTTTTTT. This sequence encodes CASSDEGTGTEKLFF.

The CDR3 sequence: CASSPGVAGANVLTF. DNA of the CDR3: TGTGCCAGCAGCCCAGGGGTGGCCGGGGCCAACGTCCTGACTTTC. The chain has TRBV6-6 and TRBJ2-6; TRBD1 is a possible D gene (6 bases). Germline V gene lookup returns CDR1 MNHNY and CDR2 SVGAGI (reference sequence). With 6 bases removed from V and 4 bases from J, the gap between germline ends came to 13 bases. This CDR3 comprises 15 residues.

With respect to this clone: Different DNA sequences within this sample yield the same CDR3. Written as DNA, the CDR3 is TGCGCCAGCAGCTCGGGACAGCCCTACGAGCAGTACTTC. It codes for CASSSGQPYEQYF. The V and J genes are TRBV5-1 and TRBJ2-7; TRBD1 matches 7 bases. Unmatched junction bases numbered 2, after V lost 3 bases and J lost 2 bases. Germline loops: CDR1 SGHRS, CDR2 YFSETQ. The CDR3 contains 13 residues.

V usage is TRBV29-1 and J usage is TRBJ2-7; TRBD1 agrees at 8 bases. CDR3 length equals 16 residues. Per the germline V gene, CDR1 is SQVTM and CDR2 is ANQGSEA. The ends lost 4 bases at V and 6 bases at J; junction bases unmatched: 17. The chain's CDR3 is CSVVKQGGKGASEQYF. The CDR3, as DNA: TGCAGCGTTGTCAAACAGGGGGGAAAAGGGGCCAGCGAGCAGTACTTC.

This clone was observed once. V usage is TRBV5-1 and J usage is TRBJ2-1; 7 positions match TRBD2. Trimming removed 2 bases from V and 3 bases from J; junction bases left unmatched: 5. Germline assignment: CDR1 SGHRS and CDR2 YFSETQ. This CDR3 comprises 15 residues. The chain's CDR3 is CASSFSSGNYNEQFF. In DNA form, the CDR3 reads TGCGCCAGCAGCTTTTCGAGCGGGAACTACAATGAGCAGTTCTTC.

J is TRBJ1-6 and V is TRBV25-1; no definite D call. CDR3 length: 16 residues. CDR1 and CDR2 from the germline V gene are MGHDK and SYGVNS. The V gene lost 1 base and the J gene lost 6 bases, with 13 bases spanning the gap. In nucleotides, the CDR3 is TGTGCCAGCAGTGAATTTTCCTCCAGGATTAATTCACCCCTCCACTTT. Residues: CASSEFSSRINSPLHF.

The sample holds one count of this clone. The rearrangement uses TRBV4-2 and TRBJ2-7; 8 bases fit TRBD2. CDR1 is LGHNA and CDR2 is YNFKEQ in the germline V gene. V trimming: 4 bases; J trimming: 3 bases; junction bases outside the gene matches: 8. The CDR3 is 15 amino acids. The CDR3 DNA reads TGTGCCAGCAGCCTCGGGGGGGAGATTGACTACGAGCAGTACTTC. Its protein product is CASSLGGEIDYEQYF.

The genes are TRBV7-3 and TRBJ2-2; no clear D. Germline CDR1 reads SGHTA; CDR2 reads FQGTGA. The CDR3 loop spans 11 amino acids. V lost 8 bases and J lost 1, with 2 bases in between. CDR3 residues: CASQNTGELFF. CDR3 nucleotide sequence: TGTGCCAGCCAGAACACCGGGGAGCTGTTTTTT.

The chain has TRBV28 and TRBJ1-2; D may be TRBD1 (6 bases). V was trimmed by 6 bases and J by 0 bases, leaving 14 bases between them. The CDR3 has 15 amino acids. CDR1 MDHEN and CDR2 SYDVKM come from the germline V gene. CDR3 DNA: TGTGCCAGCAGAAACTTGGACAGAGCTAACTATGGCTACACCTTC. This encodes CASRNLDRANYGYTF.

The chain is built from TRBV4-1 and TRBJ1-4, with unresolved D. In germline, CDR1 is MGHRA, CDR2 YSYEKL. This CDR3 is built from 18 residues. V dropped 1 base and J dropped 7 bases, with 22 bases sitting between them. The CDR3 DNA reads TGCGCCAGCAGCCAAGGCCCCCTTACAAGGAAGGCAGGTGAAAAACTGTTTTTT. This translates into CASSQGPLTRKAGEKLFF.

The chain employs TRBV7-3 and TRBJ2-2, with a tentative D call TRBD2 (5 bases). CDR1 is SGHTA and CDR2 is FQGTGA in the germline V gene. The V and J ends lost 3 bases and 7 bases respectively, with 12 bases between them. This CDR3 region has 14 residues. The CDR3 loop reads CASSLVAAGGELFF. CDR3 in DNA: TGTGCCAGCAGCTTGGTCGCGGCGGGCGGGGAGCTGTTTTTT. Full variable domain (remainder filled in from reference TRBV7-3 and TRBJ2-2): GAGVSQTPSNKVTEKGKYVELRCDPISGHTALYWYRQSLGQGPEFLIYFQGTGAADDSGLPNDRFFAVRPEGSVSTLKIQRTERGDSAVYLCASSLVAAGGELFFGEGSRLTVL.

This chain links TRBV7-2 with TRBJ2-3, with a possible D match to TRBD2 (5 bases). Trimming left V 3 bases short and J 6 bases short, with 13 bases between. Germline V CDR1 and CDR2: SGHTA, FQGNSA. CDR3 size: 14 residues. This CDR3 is CASSLFSRGDTQYF. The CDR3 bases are TGTGCCAGCAGCTTGTTTAGTCGAGGGGATACGCAGTATTTT.

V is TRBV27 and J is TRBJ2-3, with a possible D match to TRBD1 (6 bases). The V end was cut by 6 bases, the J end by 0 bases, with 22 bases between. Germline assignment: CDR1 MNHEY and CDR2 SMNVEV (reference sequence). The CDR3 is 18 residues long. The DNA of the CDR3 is TGTGCCAGCAGCATGGACAGTCCTTTTTTCTCTAGCACAGATACGCAGTATTTT. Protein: CASSMDSPFFSSTDTQYF.

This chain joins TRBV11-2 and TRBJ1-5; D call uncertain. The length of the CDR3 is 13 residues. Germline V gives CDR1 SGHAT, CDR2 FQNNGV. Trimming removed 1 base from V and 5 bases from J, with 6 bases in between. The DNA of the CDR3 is TGTGCCAGCAGCTTAGGTGGAGATCAGCCCCAGCATTTT. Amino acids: CASSLGGDQPQHF.

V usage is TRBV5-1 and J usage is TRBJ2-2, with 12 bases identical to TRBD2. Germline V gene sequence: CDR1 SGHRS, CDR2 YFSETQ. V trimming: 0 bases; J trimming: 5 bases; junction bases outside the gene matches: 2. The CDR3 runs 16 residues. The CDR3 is CASSLGLAGATGELFF. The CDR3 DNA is TGCGCCAGCAGCTTGGGACTAGCGGGAGCAACCGGGGAGCTGTTTTTT.

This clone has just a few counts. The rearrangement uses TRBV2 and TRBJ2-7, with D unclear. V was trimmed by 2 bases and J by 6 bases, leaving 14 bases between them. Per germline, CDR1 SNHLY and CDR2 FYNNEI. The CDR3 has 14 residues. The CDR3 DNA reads TGTGCCAGCAGTGAACCATTGCGAGGCCCCGAGCAGTACTTC. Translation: CASSEPLRGPEQYF.

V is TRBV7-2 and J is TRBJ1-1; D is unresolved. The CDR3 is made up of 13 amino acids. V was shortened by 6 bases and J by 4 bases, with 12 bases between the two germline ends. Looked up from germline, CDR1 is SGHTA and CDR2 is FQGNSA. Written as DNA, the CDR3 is TGTGCCAGCAGTCTTACAGAATCCACTGAAGCTTTCTTT. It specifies CASSLTESTEAFF.

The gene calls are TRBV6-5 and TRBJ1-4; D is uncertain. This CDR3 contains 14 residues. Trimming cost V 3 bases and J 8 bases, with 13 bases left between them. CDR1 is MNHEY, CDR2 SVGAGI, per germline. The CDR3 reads CASSYFREAEKLFF. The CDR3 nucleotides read TGTGCCAGCAGTTATTTCCGGGAGGCGGAAAAACTGTTTTTT.

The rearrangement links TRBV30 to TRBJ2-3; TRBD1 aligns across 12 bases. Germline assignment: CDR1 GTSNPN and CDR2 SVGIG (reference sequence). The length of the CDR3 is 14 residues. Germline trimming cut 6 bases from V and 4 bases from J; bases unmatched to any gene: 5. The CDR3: CACERDRGPDTQYF. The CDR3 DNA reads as TGTGCCTGCGAAAGGGACAGGGGGCCAGATACGCAGTATTTT.

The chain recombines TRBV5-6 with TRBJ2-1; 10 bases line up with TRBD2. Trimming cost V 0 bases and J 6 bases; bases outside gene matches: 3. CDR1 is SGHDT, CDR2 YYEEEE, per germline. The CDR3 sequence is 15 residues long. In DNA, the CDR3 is TGTGCCAGCAGCTTGGTCATAGCGGGAGGCAATGAGCAGTTCTTC. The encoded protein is CASSLVIAGGNEQFF.

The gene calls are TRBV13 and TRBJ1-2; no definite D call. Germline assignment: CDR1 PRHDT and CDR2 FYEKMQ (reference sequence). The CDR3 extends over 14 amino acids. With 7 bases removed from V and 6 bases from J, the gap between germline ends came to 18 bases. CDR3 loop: CASNKRPEEDGYTF. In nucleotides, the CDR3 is TGTGCCAGCAACAAAAGGCCGGAGGAGGATGGCTACACCTTC.

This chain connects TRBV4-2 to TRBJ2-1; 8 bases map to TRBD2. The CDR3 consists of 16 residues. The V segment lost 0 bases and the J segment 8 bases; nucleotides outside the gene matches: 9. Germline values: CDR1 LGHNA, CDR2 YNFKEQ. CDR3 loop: CASSQDLTGGNDEQFF. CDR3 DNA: TGTGCCAGCAGCCAAGATCTGACGGGAGGGAACGATGAGCAGTTCTTC.

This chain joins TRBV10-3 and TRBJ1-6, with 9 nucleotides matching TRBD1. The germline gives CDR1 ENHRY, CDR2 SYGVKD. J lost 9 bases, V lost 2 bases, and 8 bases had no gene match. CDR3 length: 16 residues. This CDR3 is CAISERRTGEGSPLHF. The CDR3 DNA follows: TGTGCCATCAGTGAGCGCCGGACAGGGGAAGGTTCACCCCTCCACTTT.

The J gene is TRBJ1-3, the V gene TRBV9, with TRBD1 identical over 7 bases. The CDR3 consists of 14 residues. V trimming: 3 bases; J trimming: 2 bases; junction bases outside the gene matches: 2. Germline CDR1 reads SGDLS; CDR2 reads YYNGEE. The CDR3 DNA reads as TGTGCCAGCAGCGGGACAGGTACTGGAAACACCATATATTTT. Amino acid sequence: CASSGTGTGNTIYF.

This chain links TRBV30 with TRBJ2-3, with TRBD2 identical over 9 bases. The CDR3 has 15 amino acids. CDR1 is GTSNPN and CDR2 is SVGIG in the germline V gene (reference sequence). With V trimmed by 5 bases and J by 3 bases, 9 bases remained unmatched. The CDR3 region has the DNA TGTGCCTGGCAACCTTCTGCGGGGGGGACAGATACGCAGTATTTT. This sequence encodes CAWQPSAGGTDTQYF. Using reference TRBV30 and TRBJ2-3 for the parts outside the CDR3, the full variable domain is SQTIHQWPATLVQPVGSPLSLECTVEGTSNPNLYWYRQAAGRGLQLLFYSVGIGQISSEVPQNLSASRPQDRQFILSSKKLLLSDSGFYLCAWQPSAGGTDTQYFGPGTRLTVL.

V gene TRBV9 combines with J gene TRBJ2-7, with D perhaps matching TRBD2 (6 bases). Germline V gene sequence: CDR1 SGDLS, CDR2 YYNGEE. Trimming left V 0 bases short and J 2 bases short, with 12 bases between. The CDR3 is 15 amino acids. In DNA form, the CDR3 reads TGTGCCAGCAGCGTAGGGGCTAGCGACCCCTACGAGCAGTACTTC. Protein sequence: CASSVGASDPYEQYF.